Listed below are T cell receptor beta chains from one sample, sequenced in a study of early T cells in non-severe SARS-CoV-2 infection. TCRdb re-called the 5' RACE reads through MiXCR, storing one row per CDR3 protein. The sample holds 55,000 to 85,000 distinct CDR3 sequences; around 13% are singletons and the top ten take over 13%. The sequencing sample was made of whole blood. All receptors come from an adult who was a healthcare worker with PCR-confirmed SARS-CoV-2 infection or an uninfected control (not recorded which). The CDR3 runs from the conserved cysteine through the conserved F or W. D genes are given only for firm matches.

TRBV29-1	NA	TRBJ1-4	CSVDVREKLFF
TRBV28	NA	TRBJ2-2	CASSRWSANTGELFF
TRBV28	NA	TRBJ1-2	CACGQSSNGYTF
TRBV9	NA	TRBJ2-3	CASSALTDTQYF
TRBV7-9	TRBD2	TRBJ2-5	CASSRLAGRPEETQYF
TRBV28	NA	TRBJ1-1	CAITRGGTEAFF
TRBV19	TRBD1	TRBJ1-2	CASSRDRGSRGYTF
TRBV7-8	NA	TRBJ2-6	CASSLARLSGANVLTF
TRBV5-1	NA	TRBJ2-3	CASSLRAGTDTQYF
TRBV6-6	NA	TRBJ1-3	CASSLGRTSGNTIYF
TRBV27	NA	TRBJ1-3	CASSPQSGNTIYF
TRBV18	NA	TRBJ2-1	CASSPIPPRYNEQFF
TRBV3-1	NA	TRBJ1-1	CASSQATGGMRNTEAFF
TRBV7-2	NA	TRBJ1-6	CASSLGPYNSPLHF
TRBV5-4	TRBD1	TRBJ2-1	CASSTQGANEQFF
TRBV11-2	NA	TRBJ2-7	CASSLYAGTTYEQYF
TRBV7-3	NA	TRBJ2-2	CASSSTNTGELFF
TRBV2	TRBD2	TRBJ2-3	CASSYAGGDSTDTQYF
TRBV3-1	NA	TRBJ1-5	CASSQGLMNQPQHF
TRBV28	NA	TRBJ2-7	CASSLLRTPRVEQYF
TRBV20-1	TRBD1	TRBJ1-2	CSARVPRDRTFYGYTF
TRBV29-1	NA	TRBJ2-1	CSVVINPLLSYNEQFF
TRBV27	NA	TRBJ1-1	CASSLWGRENTEAFF
TRBV20-1	NA	TRBJ2-5	CSARPIRGLQETQYF
TRBV12-3/TRBV12-4	NA	TRBJ1-4	CASSPAPPATNEKLFF
TRBV3-1	NA	TRBJ2-3	CASTFAGGTDTQYF
TRBV9	NA	TRBJ2-1	CASSVSGVAYNEQFF
TRBV12-3/TRBV12-4	NA	TRBJ2-1	CASSNAYNEQFF
TRBV20-1	NA	TRBJ2-3	CSAPPQGYSTDTQYF
TRBV6-2/TRBV6-3	TRBD2	TRBJ2-5	CAAGVASETQYF
TRBV7-2	NA	TRBJ1-3	CASSLVAGTGNTIYF
TRBV5-1	NA	TRBJ2-3	CASSPPKRGTDTQYF
TRBV6-2/TRBV6-3	NA	TRBJ2-1	CASSYQAGLSSYNEQFF
TRBV5-4	NA	TRBJ2-5	CASSLANWGGKETQYF
TRBV7-8	NA	TRBJ2-7	CASSHRTSSYEQYF
TRBV28	NA	TRBJ2-1	CASSLGARRNEQFF
TRBV9	NA	TRBJ2-2	CASSPVIGAGELFF
TRBV29-1	NA	TRBJ2-7	CSAGGTGHRYEQYF
TRBV11-2	NA	TRBJ2-1	CASRPTGTAPYNEQFF
TRBV28	TRBD1	TRBJ1-1	CASSPPGTGFTEAFF
TRBV7-9	TRBD1	TRBJ2-7	CASSLATGGDEQYF
TRBV12-5	TRBD1	TRBJ1-2	CASGLSRTGYTF
TRBV11-2	NA	TRBJ2-2	CASSLDGAGINTGELFF
TRBV29-1	NA	TRBJ1-1	CSAMNTEAFF
TRBV29-1	TRBD2	TRBJ2-3	CSGRTSGMSGTQYF
TRBV25-1	NA	TRBJ1-4	CASSKTSGTPNEKLFF
TRBV25-1	TRBD1	TRBJ2-3	CASSGESGGPDTQYF
TRBV29-1	TRBD1	TRBJ1-1	CSFRGTLNTEAFF
TRBV7-3	TRBD1	TRBJ1-6	CASSLNARGNSPLHF
TRBV25-1	NA	TRBJ2-3	CASSEEGVDTQYF
TRBV3-1	NA	TRBJ2-5	CASSQASRETETQYF
TRBV5-4	NA	TRBJ2-1	CASSLGRGDYNEQFF
TRBV4-1	TRBD2	TRBJ2-1	CASSRPLRGLYNEQFF
TRBV7-3	NA	TRBJ1-1	CASSLSRGFDTEAFF
TRBV27	NA	TRBJ1-2	CASSSQQEDYGYTF
TRBV6-5	NA	TRBJ2-7	CASSPGVAGSYEQYF
TRBV7-6	TRBD2	TRBJ2-1	CASSLVVGGAADEQFF
TRBV29-1	NA	TRBJ2-3	CSVGGTGTTDTQYF
TRBV5-1	TRBD2	TRBJ2-5	CASSLTVAGDQETQYF
TRBV19	NA	TRBJ2-7	CASSTGDATMYEQYF